These T cell receptor beta chains were read from a single sample in a study of radiation and T cells in renal cell carcinoma. This table comes from immunoSEQ multiplex PCR, and its TCRdb copy is limited to in-frame clones, with some not included. The repertoire holds 75,000 to 95,000 clones, with around 85% as singletons. Specimen: blood, collected from a patient whose treatment included radiotherapy and nephrectomy. The receptors shown here come from a man aged 45-65 years with renal cell carcinoma. Both conserved end residues are part of each CDR3. The D gene is left open where the match is weak. Expanded clones get a size class; other rows say once, few or many, or leave the size out.

j_call d_call clone_size v_call cdr3_nt cdr3_aa
TRBJ2-1 TRBD2 NA TRBV5-4 TGTGCCAGCACCCGAGCGGGAGGGCCGCCCTACAATGAGCAGTTCTTC CASTRAGGPPYNEQFF
TRBJ1-1 NA once TRBV5-4 TGTGCCAGCAGCTTGGCCAAACACCTGAACACTGAAGCTTTCTTT CASSLAKHLNTEAFF
TRBJ2-5 TRBD1 NA TRBV5-1 TGCGCCAGCAGCCCCGGGACAGCCCAAGAGACCCAGTACTTC CASSPGTAQETQYF
TRBJ1-1 NA NA TRBV5-1 TGCGCCAGCAGCCCCACCGGGACGAACACTGAAGCTTTCTTT CASSPTGTNTEAFF
TRBJ1-3 TRBD1 NA TRBV14 TGTGCCAGCAGCCAAGATCGGGGACAGGGGACATACTCTGGAAACACCATATATTTT CASSQDRGQGTYSGNTIYF
TRBJ1-5 TRBD1 once TRBV5-1 TGCGCCAGCAGCTTGGGGGCCCAGACAGGGTCAAATCAGCCCCAGCATTTT CASSLGAQTGSNQPQHF
TRBJ1-5 NA NA TRBV2 TGTGCCAGCCGGGAGACGGGGGACAATCAGCCCCAGCATTTT CASRETGDNQPQHF
TRBJ2-7 NA NA TRBV18 TGTGCCAGCTCGCCAAACCCCCCCGGCGGATCCTACGAGCAGTACTTC CASSPNPPGGSYEQYF
TRBJ1-2 TRBD1 NA TRBV7-2 TGTGCCAGCAGCTTAGTTCAGGGGGCGGAAATGGGCTACACCTTC CASSLVQGAEMGYTF
TRBJ2-3 NA NA TRBV9 TGTGCCAGCAGGACCCAAGAAATCGGAGATACGCAGTATTTT CASRTQEIGDTQYF
TRBJ2-1 NA NA TRBV29-1 TGCAGCGGCACCGCGGTCCCTTCCAGCTCCTACAATGAGCAGTTCTTC CSGTAVPSSSYNEQFF
TRBJ2-2 TRBD2 NA TRBV13 TGTGCCAGCAGAGGGACTAGCTCATTCTCCGGGGAGCTGTTTTTT CASRGTSSFSGELFF
TRBJ2-3 NA NA TRBV20-1 TGCAGTGAGGGGGGAACAGATACGCAGTATTTT CSEGGTDTQYF
TRBJ2-7 TRBD2 NA TRBV27 TGTGCCAGCAGTTTATCTGGGAGGGAACCCTACGAGCAGTACTTC CASSLSGREPYEQYF
TRBJ2-2 NA once TRBV4-3 TGCGCCAGCAGCCAAGAGACGGCAGGGCGCAGGACCGGGGAGCTGTTTTTT CASSQETAGRRTGELFF
TRBJ1-2 NA NA TRBV7-2 TGTGCCAGCAGCTTTGGGCCGAGCTATGGCTACACCTTC CASSFGPSYGYTF
TRBJ1-2 NA many TRBV7-9 TGTGCCAGCAGCCCTGGGACAATTGGCTACACCTTC CASSPGTIGYTF
TRBJ1-5 NA NA TRBV2 TGTGCCAGCAGTGATCGGACGGGAAATCAGCCCCAGCATTTT CASSDRTGNQPQHF
TRBJ2-5 TRBD1 few TRBV12-5 TGTGCTAGTGGCCGCGGACAGGGTAATGAAGAGACCCAGTACTTC CASGRGQGNEETQYF
TRBJ2-5 TRBD2 once TRBV9 TGTGCCAGCAGCGTCGCCAGTTTGGCGGGAGGGGTGGAGACCCAGTACTTC CASSVASLAGGVETQYF
TRBJ2-7 TRBD1 NA TRBV5-1 TGCGCCAGCAGCTGGGACAGCTCCTACGAGCAGTACTTC CASSWDSSYEQYF
TRBJ1-6 NA once TRBV4-3 TGCGCCAGCAGCCGTGCGTGGACAGATTATAATTCACCCCTCCACTTT CASSRAWTDYNSPLHF
TRBJ2-1 NA NA TRBV2 TGTGCCAGCAGGAGGGTGGCGGGGCTAAACAATGAGCAGTTCTTC CASRRVAGLNNEQFF
TRBJ2-2 NA NA TRBV19 TGTGCCAGTAGGACAGTGGGCACCGGGGAGCTGTTTTTT CASRTVGTGELFF
TRBJ1-5 TRBD1 few TRBV18 TGTGCCAGCTCACGGATGGGACAGTCGGTACAGCCCCAGCATTTT CASSRMGQSVQPQHF
TRBJ2-1 NA NA TRBV4-3 TGCGCCAGCAGCCCAGGGGCTAGCGCGTACAATGAGCAGTTCTTC CASSPGASAYNEQFF
TRBJ2-1 TRBD1 NA TRBV28 TGTGCCAGCAGTTACATACCGGGACAGGGTATTGAGCAGTTCTTC CASSYIPGQGIEQFF
TRBJ1-1 TRBD1 once TRBV6-5 TGTGCCAGCAGTTCCTTCACAGGGGCGGGCACTGAAGCTTTCTTT CASSSFTGAGTEAFF
TRBJ1-3 TRBD1 NA TRBV30 TGTGCCTGGGGGGGGGACAGTCCACGGGACACCATATATTTT CAWGGDSPRDTIYF
TRBJ2-1 NA NA TRBV7-9 TGTGCCAGCAGCCCCGGACAAGTGATCTACAATGAGCAGTTCTTC CASSPGQVIYNEQFF
TRBJ2-7 TRBD2 NA TRBV5-4 TGTGCCAGCAGCTGGGGGGGGACCTACGAGCAGTACTTC CASSWGGTYEQYF
TRBJ1-4 NA NA TRBV6-1 TGTGCCAGCAGTGAAATATGGGGCCCTAATGAAAAACTGTTTTTT CASSEIWGPNEKLFF
TRBJ2-1 TRBD1 NA TRBV6-1 TGTGCCAGCAGTGATCCGGACAGGGGGATCAATGAGCAGTTCTTC CASSDPDRGINEQFF
TRBJ1-1 NA NA TRBV6-5 TGTGCCAGCACCTACCTGAATGAAGCTTTCTTT CASTYLNEAFF
TRBJ1-3 NA NA TRBV28 TGTGCCAGCAGTCCGACCCTCATGAGGTCCGGTTCTGGAAACACCATATATTTT CASSPTLMRSGSGNTIYF
TRBJ2-7 TRBD1 NA TRBV5-1 TGCGCCAGCAGCTCGGGACAGATAGCCTACGAGCAGTACTTC CASSSGQIAYEQYF
TRBJ2-2 NA NA TRBV28 TGTGCCAGCAAACAGGGACTATACACCGGGGAGCTGTTTTTT CASKQGLYTGELFF
TRBJ1-1 NA few TRBV28 TGTGCCAGCAGGGGGCCCACTGAAGCTTTCTTT CASRGPTEAFF
TRBJ2-7 NA NA TRBV19 TGTGCCAGTACGCCTGGGGCCAGTTTCGTCTACGAGCAGTACTTC CASTPGASFVYEQYF
TRBJ2-5 NA once TRBV16 TGTGCCAGCAGCGCGGCAAGAGGGGAGACCCAGTACTTC CASSAARGETQYF
TRBJ1-1 NA NA TRBV18 TGTGCCAGCTCACAGTCACCGAACACTGAAGCTTTCTTT CASSQSPNTEAFF